This TCR beta chain was documented in a study of blood T cell repertoires in COVID-19. Study in general: Whether acute or convalescent, the COVID-19 samples came from the United States, Italy and Spain.

Seattle participants joined during active infection and were tracked over time. The CDR3 spans 16 residues. Trimming took 5 bases from V and 7 from J; bases not matched to a gene: 12. Germline V gives CDR1 MNHNY, CDR2 SVGAGI (reference sequence). Original data processing: Amplified reference gene primers provided the basis for estimating nucleated cell counts. Profiling relied on immunoSEQ multiplex PCR, and the TCRdb table lists in-frame clones only, not all of them. V, J and clone size reflect that table, while D and trimming were determined from the DNA. The profile shows 250,000 or so clones, 85% to 90% of them singletons.

The TCR comes from a man in his thirties or forties with COVID-19, enrolled during active disease. V usage is TRBV6-6 and J usage is TRBJ1-5; TRBD1 aligns across 9 bases. Sequenced input: peripheral blood. The CDR3 protein is CASSPGQGLYRQPQHF. Written as DNA, the CDR3 is TGTGCCAGCAGTCCGGGACAGGGTCTATACCGCCAGCCCCAGCATTTT.